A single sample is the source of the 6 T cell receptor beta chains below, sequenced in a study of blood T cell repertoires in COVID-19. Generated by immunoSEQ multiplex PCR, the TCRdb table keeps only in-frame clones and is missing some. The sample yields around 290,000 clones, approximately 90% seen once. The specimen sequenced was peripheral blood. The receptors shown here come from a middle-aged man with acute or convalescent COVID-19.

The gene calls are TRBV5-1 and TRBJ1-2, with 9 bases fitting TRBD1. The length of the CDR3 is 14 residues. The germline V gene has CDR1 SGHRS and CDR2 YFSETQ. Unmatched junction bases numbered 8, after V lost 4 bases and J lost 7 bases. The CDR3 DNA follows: TGCGCCAGCAGCCCGGAGGGGACAGGGTCTGGCTACACCTTC. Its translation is CASSPEGTGSGYTF.

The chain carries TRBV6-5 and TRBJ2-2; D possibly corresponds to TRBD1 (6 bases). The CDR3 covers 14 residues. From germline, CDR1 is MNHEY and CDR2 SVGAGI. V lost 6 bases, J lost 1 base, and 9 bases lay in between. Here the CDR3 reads CASSLGQNTGELFF. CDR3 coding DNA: TGTGCCAGCAGCCTGGGACAGAACACCGGGGAGCTGTTTTTT.

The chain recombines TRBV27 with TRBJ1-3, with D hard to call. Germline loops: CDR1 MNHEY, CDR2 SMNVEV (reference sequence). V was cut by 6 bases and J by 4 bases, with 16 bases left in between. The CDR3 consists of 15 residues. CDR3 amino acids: CASSPVWATGNTIYF. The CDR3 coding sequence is TGTGCCAGCAGCCCCGTGTGGGCGACCGGAAACACCATATATTTT.

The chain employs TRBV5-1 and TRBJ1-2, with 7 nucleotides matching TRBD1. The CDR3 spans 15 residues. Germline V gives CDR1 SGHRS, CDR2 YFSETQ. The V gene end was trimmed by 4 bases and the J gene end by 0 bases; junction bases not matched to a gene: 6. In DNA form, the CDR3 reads TGCGCCAGCAGCGAGGGACAGATCACTAACTATGGCTACACCTTC. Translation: CASSEGQITNYGYTF. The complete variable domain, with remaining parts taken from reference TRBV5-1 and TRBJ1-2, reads KAGVTQTPRYLIKTRGQQVTLSCSPISGHRSVSWYQQTPGQGLQFLFEYFSETQRNKGNFPGRFSGRQFSNSRSEMNVSTLELGDSALYLCASSEGQITNYGYTFGSGTRLTVV.

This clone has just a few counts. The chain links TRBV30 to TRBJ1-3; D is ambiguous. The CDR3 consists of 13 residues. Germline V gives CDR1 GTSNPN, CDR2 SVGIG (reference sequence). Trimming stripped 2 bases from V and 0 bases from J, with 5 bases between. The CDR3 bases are TGTGCCTGGAGTCCTAGCTCTGGAAACACCATATATTTT. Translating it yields CAWSPSSGNTIYF.

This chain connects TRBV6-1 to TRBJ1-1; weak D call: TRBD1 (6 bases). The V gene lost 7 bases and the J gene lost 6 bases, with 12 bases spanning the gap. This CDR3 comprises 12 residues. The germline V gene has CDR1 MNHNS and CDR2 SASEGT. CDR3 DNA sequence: TGTGCCAGCAAGAAACAGGGACCTGAAGCTTTCTTT. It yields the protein CASKKQGPEAFF.